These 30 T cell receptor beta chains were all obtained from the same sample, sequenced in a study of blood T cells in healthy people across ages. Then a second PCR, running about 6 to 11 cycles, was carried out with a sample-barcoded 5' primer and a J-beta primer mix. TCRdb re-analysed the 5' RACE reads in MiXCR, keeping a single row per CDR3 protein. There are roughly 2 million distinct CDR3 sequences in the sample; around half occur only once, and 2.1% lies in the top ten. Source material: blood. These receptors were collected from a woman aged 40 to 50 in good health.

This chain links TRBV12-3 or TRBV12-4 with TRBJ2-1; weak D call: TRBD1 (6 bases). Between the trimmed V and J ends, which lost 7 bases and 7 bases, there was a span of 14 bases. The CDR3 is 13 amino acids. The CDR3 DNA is TGTGCCAGCACCGCTGCAGGGGAGAATGAGCAGTTCTTC. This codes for CASTAAGENEQFF.

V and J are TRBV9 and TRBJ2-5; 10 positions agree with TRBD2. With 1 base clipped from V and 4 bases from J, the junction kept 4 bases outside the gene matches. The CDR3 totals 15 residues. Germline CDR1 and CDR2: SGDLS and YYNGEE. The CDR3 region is CASSVKAGGPETQYF. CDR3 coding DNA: TGTGCCAGCAGCGTAAAAGCGGGGGGGCCAGAGACCCAGTACTTC. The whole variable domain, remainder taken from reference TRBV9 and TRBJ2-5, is DSGVTQTPKHLITATGQRVTLRCSPRSGDLSVYWYQQSLDQGLQFLIQYYNGEERAKGNILERFSAQQFPDLHSELNLSSLELGDSALYFCASSVKAGGPETQYFGPGTRLLVL.

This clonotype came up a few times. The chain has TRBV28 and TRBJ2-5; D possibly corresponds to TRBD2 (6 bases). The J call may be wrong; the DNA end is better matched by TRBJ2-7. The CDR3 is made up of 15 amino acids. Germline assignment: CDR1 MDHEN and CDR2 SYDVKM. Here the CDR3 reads CASKKGVLPGDEQYF. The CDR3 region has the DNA TGTGCCAGTAAGAAGGGCGTCTTACCGGGAGACGAGCAGTACTTC.

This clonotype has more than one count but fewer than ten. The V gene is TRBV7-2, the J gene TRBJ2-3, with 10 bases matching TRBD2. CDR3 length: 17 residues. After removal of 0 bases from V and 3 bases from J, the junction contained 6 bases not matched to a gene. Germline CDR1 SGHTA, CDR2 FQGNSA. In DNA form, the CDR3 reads TGTGCCAGCAGCTTAGCGCCAGCGGGGGGGCCAACAGATACGCAGTATTTT. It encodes CASSLAPAGGPTDTQYF.

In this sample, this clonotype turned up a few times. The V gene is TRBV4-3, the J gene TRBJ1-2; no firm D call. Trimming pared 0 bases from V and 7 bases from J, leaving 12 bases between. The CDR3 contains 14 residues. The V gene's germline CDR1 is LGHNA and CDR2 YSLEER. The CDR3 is CASSQDWQLSGYTF. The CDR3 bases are TGCGCCAGCAGCCAAGATTGGCAGCTGAGTGGCTACACCTTC.

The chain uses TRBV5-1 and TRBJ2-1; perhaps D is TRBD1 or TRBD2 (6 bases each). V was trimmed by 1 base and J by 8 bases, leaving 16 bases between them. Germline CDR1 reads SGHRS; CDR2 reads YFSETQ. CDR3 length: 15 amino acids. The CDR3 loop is CASSLNGGNLDEQFF. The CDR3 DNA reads TGCGCCAGCAGCTTGAACGGGGGCAATTTAGATGAGCAGTTCTTC. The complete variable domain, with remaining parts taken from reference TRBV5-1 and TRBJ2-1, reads KAGVTQTPRYLIKTRGQQVTLSCSPISGHRSVSWYQQTPGQGLQFLFEYFSETQRNKGNFPGRFSGRQFSNSRSEMNVSTLELGDSALYLCASSLNGGNLDEQFFGPGTRLTVL.

The CDR3 protein is CASSLDAGSADTQYF. The CDR3 DNA sequence: TGCGCCAGCAGCTTGGATGCGGGATCTGCAGATACGCAGTATTTT. V usage is TRBV5-1 and J usage is TRBJ2-3; the D gene is possibly TRBD2 (6 bases). Germline CDR1 and CDR2: SGHRS and YFSETQ. Between the trimmed V and J ends, which lost 0 bases and 4 bases, there was a span of 12 bases. The CDR3 totals 15 residues.

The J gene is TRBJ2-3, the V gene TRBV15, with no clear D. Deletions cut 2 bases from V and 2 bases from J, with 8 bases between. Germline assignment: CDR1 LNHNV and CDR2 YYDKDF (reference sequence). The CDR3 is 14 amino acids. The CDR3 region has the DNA TGTGCCACCAGCAGAACCCGGCACACAGATACGCAGTATTTT. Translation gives CATSRTRHTDTQYF.

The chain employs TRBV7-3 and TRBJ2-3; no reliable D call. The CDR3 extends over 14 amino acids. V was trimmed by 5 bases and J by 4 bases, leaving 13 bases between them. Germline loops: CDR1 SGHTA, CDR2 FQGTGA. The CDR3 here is CASSRPGYADTQYF. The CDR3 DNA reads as TGTGCCAGCAGCCGACCCGGTTACGCAGATACGCAGTATTTT.

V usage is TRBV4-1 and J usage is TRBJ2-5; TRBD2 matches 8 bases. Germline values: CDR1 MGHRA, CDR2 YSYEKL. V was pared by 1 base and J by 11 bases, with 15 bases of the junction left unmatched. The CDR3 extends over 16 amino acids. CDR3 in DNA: TGCGCCAGCAGCCAAGGAACGGGGGGGCCCCGGAATGAGCAGTACTTC. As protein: CASSQGTGGPRNEQYF.

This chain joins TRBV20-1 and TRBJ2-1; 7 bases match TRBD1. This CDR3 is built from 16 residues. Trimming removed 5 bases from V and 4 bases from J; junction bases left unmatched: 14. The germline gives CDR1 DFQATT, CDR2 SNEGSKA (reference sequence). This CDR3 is CSAAHFGGQNYNEQFF. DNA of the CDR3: TGCAGTGCTGCCCACTTTGGGGGACAGAATTACAATGAGCAGTTCTTC.

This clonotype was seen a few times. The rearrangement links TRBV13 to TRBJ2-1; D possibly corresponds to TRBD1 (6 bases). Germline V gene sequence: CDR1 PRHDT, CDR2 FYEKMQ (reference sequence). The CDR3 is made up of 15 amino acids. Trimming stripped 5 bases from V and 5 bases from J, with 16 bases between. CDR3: CASSQAQGFNNEQFF. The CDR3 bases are TGTGCCAGCAGCCAAGCCCAGGGGTTTAACAATGAGCAGTTCTTC.

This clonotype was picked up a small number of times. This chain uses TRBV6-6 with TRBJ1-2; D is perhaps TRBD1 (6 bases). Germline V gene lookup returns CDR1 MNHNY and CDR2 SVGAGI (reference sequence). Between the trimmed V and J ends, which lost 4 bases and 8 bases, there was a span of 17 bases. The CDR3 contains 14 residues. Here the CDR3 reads CASSFDRNVGGYTF. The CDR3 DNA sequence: TGTGCCAGCAGTTTCGACAGGAATGTCGGGGGCTACACCTTC.

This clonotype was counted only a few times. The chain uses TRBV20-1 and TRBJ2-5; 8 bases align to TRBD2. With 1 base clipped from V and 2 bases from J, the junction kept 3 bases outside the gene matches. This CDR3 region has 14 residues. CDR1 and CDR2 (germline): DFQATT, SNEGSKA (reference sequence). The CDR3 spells CSARVPSGQETQYF. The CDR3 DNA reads TGCAGTGCTAGAGTACCTAGCGGGCAAGAGACCCAGTACTTC.

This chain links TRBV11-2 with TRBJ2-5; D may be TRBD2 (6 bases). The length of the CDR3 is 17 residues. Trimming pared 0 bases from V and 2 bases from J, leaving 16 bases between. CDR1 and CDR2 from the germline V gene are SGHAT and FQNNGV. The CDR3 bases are TGTGCCAGCAGCTTAGATCTCAGGAGGGGCTGGCAAGAGACCCAGTACTTC. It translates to CASSLDLRRGWQETQYF.

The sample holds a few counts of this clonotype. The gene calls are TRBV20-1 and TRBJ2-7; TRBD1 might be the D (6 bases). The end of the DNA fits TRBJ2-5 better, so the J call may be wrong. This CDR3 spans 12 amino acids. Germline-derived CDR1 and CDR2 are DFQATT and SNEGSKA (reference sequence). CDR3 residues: CSAMEGGETQYF. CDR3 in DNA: TGCAGTGCTATGGAAGGGGGAGAGACCCAGTACTTC.

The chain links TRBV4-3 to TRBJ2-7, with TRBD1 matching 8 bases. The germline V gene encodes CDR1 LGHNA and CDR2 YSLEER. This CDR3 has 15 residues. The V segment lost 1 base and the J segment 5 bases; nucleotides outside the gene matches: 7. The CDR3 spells CASSQGRTGLHEQYF. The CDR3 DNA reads TGCGCCAGCAGCCAAGGTAGGACAGGGCTCCACGAGCAGTACTTC.

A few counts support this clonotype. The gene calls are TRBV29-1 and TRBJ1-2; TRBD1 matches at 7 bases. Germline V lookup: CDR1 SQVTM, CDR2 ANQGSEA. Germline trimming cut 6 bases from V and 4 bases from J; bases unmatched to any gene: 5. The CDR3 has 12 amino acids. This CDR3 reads CSVLQGTYGYTF. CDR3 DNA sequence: TGCAGCGTCCTACAGGGGACCTATGGCTACACCTTC. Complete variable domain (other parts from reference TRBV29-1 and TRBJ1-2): SAVISQKPSRDICQRGTSLTIQCQVDSQVTMMFWYRQQPGQSLTLIATANQGSEATYESGFVIDKFPISRPNLTFSTLTVSNMSPEDSSIYLCSVLQGTYGYTFGSGTRLTVV.

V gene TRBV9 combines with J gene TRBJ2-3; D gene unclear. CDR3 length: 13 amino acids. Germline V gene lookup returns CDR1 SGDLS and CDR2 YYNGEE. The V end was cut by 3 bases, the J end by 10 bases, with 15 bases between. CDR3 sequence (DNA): TGTGCCAGCAGCGCACGAGAAGCTCGATCGCAGTATTTT. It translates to CASSAREARSQYF. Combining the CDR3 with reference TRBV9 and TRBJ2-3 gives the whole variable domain DSGVTQTPKHLITATGQRVTLRCSPRSGDLSVYWYQQSLDQGLQFLIQYYNGEERAKGNILERFSAQQFPDLHSELNLSSLELGDSALYFCASSAREARSQYFGPGTRLTVL.

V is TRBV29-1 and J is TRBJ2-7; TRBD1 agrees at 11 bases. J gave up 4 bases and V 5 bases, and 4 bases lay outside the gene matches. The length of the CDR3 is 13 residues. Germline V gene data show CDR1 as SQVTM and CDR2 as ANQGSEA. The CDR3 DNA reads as TGCAGCGTTACCGGGACAGGGGGATACGAGCAGTACTTC. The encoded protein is CSVTGTGGYEQYF.

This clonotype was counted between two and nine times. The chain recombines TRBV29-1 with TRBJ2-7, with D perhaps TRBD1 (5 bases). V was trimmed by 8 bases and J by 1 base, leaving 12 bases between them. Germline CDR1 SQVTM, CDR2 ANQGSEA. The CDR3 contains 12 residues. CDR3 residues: CSQLTESYEQYF. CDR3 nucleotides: TGCAGCCAATTGACAGAGTCCTACGAGCAGTACTTC.

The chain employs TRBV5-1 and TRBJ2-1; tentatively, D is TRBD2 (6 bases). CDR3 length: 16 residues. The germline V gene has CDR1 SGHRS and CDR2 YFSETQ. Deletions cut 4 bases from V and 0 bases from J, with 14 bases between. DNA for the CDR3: TGCGCCAGCAGCACCATGGCGGGGAGCTCCTACAATGAGCAGTTCTTC. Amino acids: CASSTMAGSSYNEQFF.

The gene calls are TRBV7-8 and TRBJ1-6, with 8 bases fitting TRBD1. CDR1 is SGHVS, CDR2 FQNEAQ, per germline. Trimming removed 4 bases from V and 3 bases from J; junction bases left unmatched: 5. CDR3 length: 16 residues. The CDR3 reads CASSSQGANYNSPLHF. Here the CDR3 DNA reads TGTGCCAGCAGCTCTCAGGGGGCGAACTATAATTCACCCCTCCACTTT.

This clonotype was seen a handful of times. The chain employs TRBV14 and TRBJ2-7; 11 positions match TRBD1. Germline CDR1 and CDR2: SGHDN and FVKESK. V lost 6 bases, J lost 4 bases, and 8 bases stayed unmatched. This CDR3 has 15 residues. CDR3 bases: TGTGCCAGCAGACCGTCCGGGACAGGGGGTTACGAGCAGTACTTC. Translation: CASRPSGTGGYEQYF.

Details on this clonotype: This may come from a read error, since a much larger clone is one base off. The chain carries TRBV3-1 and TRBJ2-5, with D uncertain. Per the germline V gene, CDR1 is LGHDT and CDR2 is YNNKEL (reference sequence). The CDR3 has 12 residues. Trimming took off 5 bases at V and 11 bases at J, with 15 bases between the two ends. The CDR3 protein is CASSSAYNEQYF. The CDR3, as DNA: TGTGCCAGCAGCTCGGCCTACAATGAGCAGTACTTC.

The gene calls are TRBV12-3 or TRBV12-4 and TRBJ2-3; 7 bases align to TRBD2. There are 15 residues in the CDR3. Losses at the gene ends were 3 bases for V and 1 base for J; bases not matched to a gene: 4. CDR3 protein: CASSFESGGTDTQYF. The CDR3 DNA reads TGTGCCAGCAGTTTCGAGAGCGGGGGCACAGATACGCAGTATTTT.

The CDR3 DNA reads as TGTGCCAGCAGCGCGAGTGGCAATAGCAATCAGCCCCAGCATTTT. This translates into CASSASGNSNQPQHF. This chain joins TRBV9 and TRBJ1-5; D is undetermined. Germline CDR1 is SGDLS and CDR2 is YYNGEE. V was pared by 3 bases and J by 0 bases, with 10 bases between. The CDR3 is made up of 15 amino acids.

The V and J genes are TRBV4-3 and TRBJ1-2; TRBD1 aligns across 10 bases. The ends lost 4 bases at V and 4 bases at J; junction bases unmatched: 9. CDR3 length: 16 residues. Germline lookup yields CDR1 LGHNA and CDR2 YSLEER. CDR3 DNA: TGCGCCAGCAGCCGCTCCGGGACAGGGGATGCCTATGGCTACACCTTC. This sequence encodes CASSRSGTGDAYGYTF.

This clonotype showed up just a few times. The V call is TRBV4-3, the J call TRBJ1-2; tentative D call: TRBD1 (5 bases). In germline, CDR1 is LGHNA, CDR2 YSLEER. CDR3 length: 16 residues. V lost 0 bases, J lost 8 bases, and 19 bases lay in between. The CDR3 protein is CASSQDGFAGWGGYTF. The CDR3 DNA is TGCGCCAGCAGCCAAGATGGATTCGCGGGCTGGGGGGGCTACACCTTC.

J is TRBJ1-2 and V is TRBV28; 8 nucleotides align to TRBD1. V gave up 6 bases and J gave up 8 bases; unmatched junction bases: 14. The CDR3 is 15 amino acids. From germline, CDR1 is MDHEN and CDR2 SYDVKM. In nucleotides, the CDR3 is TGTGCCAGCAGCAAAGCCGGACAGGGATTGGGAGGCTACACCTTC. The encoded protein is CASSKAGQGLGGYTF.